This note documents a single T cell receptor beta chain sequence. Its antigen remains unidentified. In the same sample, other DNA sequences code for this CDR3. The sample belongs to a study of Ad26.COV2.S vaccination and SARS-CoV-2 variants. Study-wide results and limits: Those who received vaccine or placebo ended up with similar non-spike TCR breadth. Quantification of TCR breadth and depth may have yielded underestimates of total T cell responses. Responses of spike-specific T cells (both CD8+ and CD4+) reportedly showed substantial breadth after vaccination. Vaccine recipients posted higher spike-specific TCR breadth than their placebo counterparts.

The data were produced by immunoSEQ multiplex PCR, yet TCRdb's version contains in-frame clones alone and is incomplete. Counted here are over 110,000 clones, about nine tenths occurring once; the ten biggest clones make up approximately 5.1%. This receptor was obtained from a human donor who had recovered from COVID-19. The sequenced sample was peripheral blood, obtained after recovery from COVID-19.

The CDR3 here is CASSHGTGNTEAFF. CDR3 in DNA: TGTGCCAGTAGCCACGGGACAGGGAACACTGAAGCTTTCTTT. The V gene is TRBV19, the J gene TRBJ1-1; 8 positions agree with TRBD1. Germline CDR1 reads LNHDA; CDR2 reads SQIVND (reference sequence). The CDR3 is 14 residues long. V trimming: 6 bases; J trimming: 1 base; junction bases outside the gene matches: 4.